This T cell receptor beta chain was identified during a study of blood T cell repertoires in COVID-19. Trimming at V came to 3 bases and at J to 5 bases, leaving 8 bases not matched to a gene. The CDR3 contains 16 residues. Germline V gene sequence: CDR1 SGHRS, CDR2 YFSETQ. TCRdb keeps only in-frame clones here, not all; method: immunoSEQ multiplex PCR. The table has about 98,000 clones, 82% seen once. The rearrangement uses TRBV5-1 and TRBJ2-2, with TRBD1 identical over 9 bases. This receptor was identified in a man older than 75 with acute or convalescent COVID-19. The sample consisted of peripheral blood. The DNA for the CDR3 is TGCGCCAGCAGCTGGGGGGACAGGGTTGATACCGGGGAGCTGTTTTTT. This gives the protein CASSWGDRVDTGELFF.